This T cell receptor (beta chain) originates from a study of cytomegalovirus exposure and HLA in healthy donors. Study summary: Later, an analysis reported that the 120 or so validation repertoires had used the same platform as the approximately 680 first-cohort repertoires.

The approximately 120-subject validation cohort, separate from the 666-subject first cohort, included the donors. The germline CDR1 and CDR2 sequences are SGHDN and FVKESK. This CDR3 contains 14 residues. The V gene lost 0 bases and the J gene lost 4 bases, with 7 bases spanning the gap. Whole-study results and caveats: A list of 164 TCR beta chains associated with cytomegalovirus was given.

Regarding this clone: Its specificity is unknown.

Using immunoSEQ multiplex PCR, the repertoire was profiled, and TCRdb retains in-frame clones only, with some absent. The data show over 100,000 clones, with just under 90% seen just once and about 3% held by the top ten. Sequencing was carried out using PBMCs. The chain employs TRBV14 and TRBJ2-1; no clear D gene. This TCR was sampled from a young man in good health and CMV-seronegative. This CDR3 is CASSQDVRYNEQFF. CDR3 nucleotide sequence: TGTGCCAGCAGCCAAGATGTCAGGTACAATGAGCAGTTCTTC.